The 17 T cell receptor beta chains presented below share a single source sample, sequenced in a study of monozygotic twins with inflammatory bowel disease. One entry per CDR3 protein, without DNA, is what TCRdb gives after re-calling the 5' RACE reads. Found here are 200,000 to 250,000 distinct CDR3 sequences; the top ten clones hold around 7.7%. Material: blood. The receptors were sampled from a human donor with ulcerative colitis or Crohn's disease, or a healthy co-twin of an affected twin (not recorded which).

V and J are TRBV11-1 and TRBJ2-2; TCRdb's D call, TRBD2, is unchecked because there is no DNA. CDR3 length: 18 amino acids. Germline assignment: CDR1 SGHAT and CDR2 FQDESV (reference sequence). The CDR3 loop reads CASSLTSGSVRGAGELFF. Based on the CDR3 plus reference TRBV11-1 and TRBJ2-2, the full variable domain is EAEVAQSPRYKITEKSQAVAFWCDPISGHATLYWYRQILGQGPELLVQFQDESVVDDSQLPKDRFSAERLKGVDSTLKIQPAELGDSAMYLCASSLTSGSVRGAGELFFGEGSRLTVL.

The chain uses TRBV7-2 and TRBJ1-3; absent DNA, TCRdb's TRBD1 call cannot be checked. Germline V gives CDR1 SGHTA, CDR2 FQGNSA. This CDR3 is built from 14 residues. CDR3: CASRQTTGGNTIYF.

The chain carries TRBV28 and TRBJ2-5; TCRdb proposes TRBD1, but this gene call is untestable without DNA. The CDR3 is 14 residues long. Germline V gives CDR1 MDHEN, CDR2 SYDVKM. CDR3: CASSLGGGLETQYF.

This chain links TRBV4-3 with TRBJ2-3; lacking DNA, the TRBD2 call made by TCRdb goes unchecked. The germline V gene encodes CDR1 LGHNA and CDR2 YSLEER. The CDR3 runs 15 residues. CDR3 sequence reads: CASSQVPSGNCAQYF.

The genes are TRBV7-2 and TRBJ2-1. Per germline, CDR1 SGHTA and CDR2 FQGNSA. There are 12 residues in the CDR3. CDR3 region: CVSSLSWNEQFF.

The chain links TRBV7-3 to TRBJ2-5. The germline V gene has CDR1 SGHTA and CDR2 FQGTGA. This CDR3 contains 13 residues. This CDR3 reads CASSLQVQETQYF.

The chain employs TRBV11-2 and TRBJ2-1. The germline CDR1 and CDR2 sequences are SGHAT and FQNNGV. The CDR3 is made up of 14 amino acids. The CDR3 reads CASSFTSSYNEQFF.

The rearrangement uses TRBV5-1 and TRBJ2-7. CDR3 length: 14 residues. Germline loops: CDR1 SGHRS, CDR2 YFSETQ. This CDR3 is CASSLESASYEQYF.

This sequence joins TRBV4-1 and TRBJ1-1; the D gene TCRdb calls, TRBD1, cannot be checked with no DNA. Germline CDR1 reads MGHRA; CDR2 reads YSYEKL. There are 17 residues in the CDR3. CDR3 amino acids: CASSQERTGTPVTEAFF.

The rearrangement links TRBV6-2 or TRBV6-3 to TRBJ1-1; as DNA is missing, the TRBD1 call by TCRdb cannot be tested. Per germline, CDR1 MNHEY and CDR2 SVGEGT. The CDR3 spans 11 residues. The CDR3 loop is CAVHRGGEAFF.

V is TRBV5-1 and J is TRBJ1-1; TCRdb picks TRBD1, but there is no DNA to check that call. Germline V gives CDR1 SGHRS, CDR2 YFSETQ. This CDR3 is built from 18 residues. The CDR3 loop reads CASSLAGGASRTNTEAFF.

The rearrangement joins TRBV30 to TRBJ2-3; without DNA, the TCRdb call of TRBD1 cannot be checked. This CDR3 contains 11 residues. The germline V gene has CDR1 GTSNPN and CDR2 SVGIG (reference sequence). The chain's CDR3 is CAWSEGDTQYF.

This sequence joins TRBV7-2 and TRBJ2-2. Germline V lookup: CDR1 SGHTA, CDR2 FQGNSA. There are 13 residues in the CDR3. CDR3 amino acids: CASSLLNTGELFF.

CDR3 in amino acids: CSAPPSGPGGNEQFF. V is TRBV20-1 and J is TRBJ2-1; TCRdb lists TRBD2, though no DNA is available to test this call. From germline, CDR1 is DFQATT and CDR2 SNEGSKA (reference sequence). CDR3 length equals 15 residues.

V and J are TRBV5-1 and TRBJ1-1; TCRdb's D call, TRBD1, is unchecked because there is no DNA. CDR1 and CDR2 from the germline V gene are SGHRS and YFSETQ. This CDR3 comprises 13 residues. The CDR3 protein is CASGWAPNTEAFF.

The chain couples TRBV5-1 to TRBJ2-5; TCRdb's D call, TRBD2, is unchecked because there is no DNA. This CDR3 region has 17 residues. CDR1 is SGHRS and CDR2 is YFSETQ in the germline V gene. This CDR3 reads CASSLGAVTSGGETQYF.

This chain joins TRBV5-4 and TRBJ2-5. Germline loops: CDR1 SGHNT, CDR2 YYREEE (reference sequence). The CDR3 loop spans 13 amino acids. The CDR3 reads CASSLGFQETQYF.